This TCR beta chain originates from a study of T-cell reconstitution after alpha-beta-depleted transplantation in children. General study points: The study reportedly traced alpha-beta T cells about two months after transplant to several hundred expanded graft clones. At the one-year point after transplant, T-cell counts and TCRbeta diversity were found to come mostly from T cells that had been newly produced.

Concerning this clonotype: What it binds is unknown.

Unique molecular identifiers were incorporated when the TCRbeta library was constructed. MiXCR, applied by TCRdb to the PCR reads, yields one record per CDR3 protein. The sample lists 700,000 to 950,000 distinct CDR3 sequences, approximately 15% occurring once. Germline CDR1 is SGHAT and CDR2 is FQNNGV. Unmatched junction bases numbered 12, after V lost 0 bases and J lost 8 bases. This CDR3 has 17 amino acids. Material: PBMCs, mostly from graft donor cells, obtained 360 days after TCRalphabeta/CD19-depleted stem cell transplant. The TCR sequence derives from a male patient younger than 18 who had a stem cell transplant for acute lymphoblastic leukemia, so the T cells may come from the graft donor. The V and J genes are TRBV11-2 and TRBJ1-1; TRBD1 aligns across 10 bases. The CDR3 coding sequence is TGTGCCAGCAGCTTAGACCACTTCCGGGACAGGGGAATGGAAGCTTTCTTT. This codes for CASSLDHFRDRGMEAFF.